This T cell receptor beta chain is from a study of identifying expanded T cells in peripheral blood. The CDR3 contains 11 residues. The V end lost 5 bases, the J end lost 8 bases, and 9 bases lay between the germline ends. Germline CDR1 reads SGHTA; CDR2 reads FQGNSA. Sequenced by immunoSEQ multiplex PCR; TCRdb stores in-frame clones only, minus some. Altogether about 100,000 clones are present, more than 70% being singletons, with the ten largest covering 13% to 15%. This chain joins TRBV7-2 and TRBJ1-1; D gene unclear. Sequencing was done on a sample of blood. The sequence derives from a person aged 18-70 years in good health. CDR3 coding DNA: TGTGCCAGCAGCCCCAGAACCGAAGCTTTCTTT. Encoded protein: CASSPRTEAFF.